The text below deals with one T cell receptor beta chain. Other DNA variants within this sample encode the same CDR3. Sequencing used immunoSEQ multiplex PCR; TCRdb keeps in-frame clones, though not all of them. The data hold about 11,000 clones, with approximately 80% observed a single time. The data were taken from a study of T cells in localized non-small cell lung cancer. Germline lookup yields CDR1 MNHEY and CDR2 SMNVEV (reference sequence). The CDR3 covers 11 residues. V lost 1 base and J 8 bases, leaving 2 bases between the germline ends. This clonotype was sampled from a female donor older than 55 with stage II lung adenocarcinoma. Material: peripheral blood mononuclear cells, obtained before any cancer treatment. The genes are TRBV27 and TRBJ2-2; D not resolved. The CDR3 region is CASSLFGELFF. The CDR3 DNA follows: TGTGCCAGCAGTTTATTTGGGGAGCTGTTTTTT.